Described below is a single T cell receptor (beta chain) sequence and its context. The target antigen is unknown. Generated by immunoSEQ multiplex PCR, the TCRdb table keeps only in-frame clones and is missing some. The sample includes roughly 120,000 clones, approximately 94% seen only once; the top ten take 0.2% to 0.25%. V dropped 4 bases and J dropped 4 bases, with 7 bases sitting between them. The germline gives CDR1 MNHEY, CDR2 SVGAGI. The length of the CDR3 is 12 residues. These data are taken from a study of graft-versus-host responses after intestinal transplantation. Study as a whole: As for transplant type, recipients had multivisceral, liver-intestinal, or isolated intestinal grafts.

Study conclusions and caveats: When patients had graft-donor T cell macrochimerism, their allografts held high graft-versus-host to host-versus-graft clonal ratios. Early after transplant, HvG clones declined as circulating GvH clones peaked. GvH clones surfaced in recipient marrow, some emerging earlier in ileum or blood.

Sequenced here: unstimulated CD4+ T cells sorted from spleen or lymph node cells, sampled before transplant. This sequence joins TRBV6-5 and TRBJ1-2; D is possibly TRBD1 (5 bases). The TCR originated in a human donor who was the organ donor for an intestinal transplant. Here the CDR3 DNA reads TGTGCCAGCAGTTCGACAGCCTATGGCTACACCTTC. Translating gives CASSSTAYGYTF.